Given below is one TCR beta chain in context. Its antigen remains unidentified. Germline CDR1 is MNHNS and CDR2 is SASEGT. This CDR3 comprises 12 residues. Trimming cost V 9 bases and J 1 base, with 7 bases left between them. This sample is drawn from a study of a mutant IDH1 vaccine in newly diagnosed glioma. About the study: With temozolomide cycles, or 4-6 weeks after radiotherapy alone, vaccination was started. Patients were pretreated with radiotherapy, temozolomide, or both, mostly both.

Profiling relied on immunoSEQ multiplex PCR, and the TCRdb table lists in-frame clones only, not all of them. The sample carries tens of thousands of clones, over 80% recorded once. Time point: week 23, last vaccination. The study gave 300 ug of mutant IDH1 20-mer peptide per vaccine dose, with topical imiquimod. Each astrocytoma in the donors was new, WHO grade 3 or 4, IDH1-mutant and ATRX-lost. The sample consisted of PBMCs, taken from a glioma patient whose treatment included an IDH1 peptide vaccine. The sequence was obtained from a man aged 35 to 55 with glioma. The rearrangement joins TRBV6-1 to TRBJ1-5, with D perhaps TRBD1 (5 bases). This chain's CDR3 is CASRQSNQPQHF. The CDR3 DNA reads as TGTGCCAGTCGACAGAGCAATCAGCCCCAGCATTTT.